Listed below are T cell receptor beta chains from one sample, sequenced in a study of human T cells and chemical hapten exposure. Via MiXCR, TCRdb re-called the RACE reads, giving one row per CDR3 protein. The sample includes 65,000 or so distinct CDR3 sequences, roughly 6.6% of them seen just once. Sequenced input: whole blood. The receptors originated from a female donor in good health. Some clones in this sample may be carry-over from other donors' samples. Each CDR3 is given with its conserved first and last residue. A D gene is named only where the DNA matches it firmly. Rows may omit the clone size; those that give it use once, few, many or a size class.

D	V	J	size	DNA	CDR3
NA	TRBV7-2	TRBJ2-5	NA	TGTGCCAGCAGCCCGCTAGCTTACCAAGAGACCCAGTACTTC	CASSPLAYQETQYF
NA	TRBV5-1	TRBJ2-2	many	TGCGCCAGCAGCCGAGCGAACACCGGGGAGCTGTTTTTT	CASSRANTGELFF
NA	TRBV7-2	TRBJ1-1	many	TGTGCCAGCAGCTTAGGGGGCAGGGACAACACTGAAGCTTTCTTT	CASSLGGRDNTEAFF
NA	TRBV10-3	TRBJ1-1	few	TGTGCCATCAGTGACGGGATGGGGGGCACTGAAGCTTTCTTT	CAISDGMGGTEAFF
NA	TRBV28	TRBJ1-1	few	TGTGCCAGCAGTTTGAGTGACCACCGAGCTTTCTTT	CASSLSDHRAFF
TRBD2	TRBV28	TRBJ2-7	many	TGTGCCAGCACCCGCCCGGGAGGAATTCCCTACGAGCAGTACTTC	CASTRPGGIPYEQYF
NA	TRBV24-1	TRBJ2-3	NA	TGTGCCACCGAAGGAGTCGGTACAGATACGCAGTATTTT	CATEGVGTDTQYF
NA	TRBV27	TRBJ1-3	many	TGTGCCAGCAGTTTATCGATGGGGGCCAGAAACACCATATATTTT	CASSLSMGARNTIYF
TRBD1	TRBV2	TRBJ2-3	NA	TGTGCCAGCAGTGCCAACAGACAGGGGGATACGCAGTATTTT	CASSANRQGDTQYF
NA	TRBV5-1	TRBJ1-1	many	TGCGCCAGCAGCCCGACTTCGACACCCAACACTGAAGCTTTCTTT	CASSPTSTPNTEAFF
NA	TRBV28	TRBJ2-4	NA	TGTGCCAGCAGCTCCCTCCTAGAAGGAAACATTCAGTACTTC	CASSSLLEGNIQYF
TRBD1	TRBV20-1	TRBJ1-5	many	TGCAGTGCTAGAGGACAGGGGGCCAGCAATCAGCCCCAGCATTTT	CSARGQGASNQPQHF
NA	TRBV20-1	TRBJ2-7	many	TGCAGTGCTTCCCGGGTAGATAGCTCCTACGAGCAGTACTTC	CSASRVDSSYEQYF
TRBD2	TRBV20-1	TRBJ2-5	many	TGCAGTGCTAACGGTGCGGGAGCGAAGACCCAGTACTTC	CSANGAGAKTQYF
NA	TRBV11-2	TRBJ2-1	few	TGTGCCAGCAGCTCACAAACAAGTTACAATGAGCAGTTCTTC	CASSSQTSYNEQFF
NA	TRBV6-2/TRBV6-3	TRBJ2-3	many	TGTGCCAGCAGTTACGTAGCGGACACAGATACGCAGTATTTT	CASSYVADTDTQYF
NA	TRBV7-9	TRBJ1-3	few	TGTGCCAGCAGCTCCGGAGGGGGCTCTGGAAACACCATATATTTT	CASSSGGGSGNTIYF
TRBD1	TRBV27	TRBJ2-1	many	TGTGCCAGCAGCCGCGACAGGGGGGTCCTCTCCTACAATGAGCAGTTCTTC	CASSRDRGVLSYNEQFF
NA	TRBV6-4	TRBJ1-1	many	TGTGCCAGCAGTGACGAACAGAACACTGAAGCTTTCTTT	CASSDEQNTEAFF
NA	TRBV5-1	TRBJ2-3	few	TGCGCCAGCAGCTTGAGGGCAGGGGCAGGAATAGATACGCAGTATTTT	CASSLRAGAGIDTQYF
NA	TRBV12-3/TRBV12-4	TRBJ2-3	many	TGTGCCAGCAGTTCTTCTGGAGATACGCAGTATTTT	CASSSSGDTQYF
TRBD2	TRBV10-3	TRBJ2-7	few	TGTGCCATCAGTGAAGGACGGGAGGGCTACGAGCAGTACTTC	CAISEGREGYEQYF
NA	TRBV7-8	TRBJ2-1	many	TGTGCCAGCACCTTAACCTTGGGGGCTCGATCCCCGTTCTTC	CASTLTLGARSPFF
NA	TRBV28	TRBJ1-6	few	TGTGCCAGCAGTCCGTGGACGGATAGCTCCTATAATTCACCCCTCCACTTT	CASSPWTDSSYNSPLHF
NA	TRBV5-5	TRBJ1-4	many	TGTGCCAGCAGCTTCCGGAACTGGCAAACTAATGAAAAACTGTTTTTT	CASSFRNWQTNEKLFF
NA	TRBV20-1	TRBJ2-6	many	TGCAGTGCTCGGCAGGGGGGTGCTGGGGCCAACGTCCTGACTTTC	CSARQGGAGANVLTF
TRBD1	TRBV20-1	TRBJ2-3	many	TGCAGTGCGCCAAAGACAGGGCGAGGAGATACGCAGTATTTT	CSAPKTGRGDTQYF
TRBD1	TRBV10-3	TRBJ2-1	NA	TGTGCCATCAGTGAGACAGGGGGCTCCTACAATGAGCAGTTCTTC	CAISETGGSYNEQFF
NA	TRBV5-1	TRBJ2-3	many	TGCGCCAGCAGCTCCTCTCAGACGGCGAGCACAGATACGCAGTATTTT	CASSSSQTASTDTQYF
NA	TRBV2	TRBJ2-1	many	TGTGCCAGCAGTCGGGACGGACCCCCCTACAATGAGCAGTTCTTC	CASSRDGPPYNEQFF
NA	TRBV30	TRBJ2-5	NA	TGTGCCTGGAGGGCTCAGGGTGGGGGGGAGACCCAGTACTTC	CAWRAQGGGETQYF
NA	TRBV20-1	TRBJ2-7	many	TGCAGTGCTAAACGGGGGCTAGGCCCGCCCTACGAGCAGTACTTC	CSAKRGLGPPYEQYF
TRBD2	TRBV20-1	TRBJ2-7	many	TGCAGTGCTAGAGGTGCCGCTTCCGGGACTAGCGGTGGAATCTACGAGCAGTACTTC	CSARGAASGTSGGIYEQYF
TRBD1	TRBV6-2/TRBV6-3	TRBJ2-7	many	TGTGCCAGCACCTCCCGGACAGGGGCCGAGCAGTACTTC	CASTSRTGAEQYF
NA	TRBV2	TRBJ2-5	few	TGTGCCAGCAGTGAAGCGCTCAGGGAGCCCCAAGAGACCCAGTACTTC	CASSEALREPQETQYF
TRBD2	TRBV14	TRBJ2-1	NA	TGTGCCAGCAGCCCCGTAGGGGCTAGCGGGTACAATGAGCAGTTCTTC	CASSPVGASGYNEQFF
NA	TRBV7-2	TRBJ2-3	many	TGTGCCAGCAGCTTATCTGGAACAGATACGCAGTATTTT	CASSLSGTDTQYF
TRBD2	TRBV29-1	TRBJ2-1	many	TGCAGCGTTGAGACTAGCGGGAGGGGTGAGCAGTTCTTC	CSVETSGRGEQFF
NA	TRBV10-3	TRBJ2-3	many	TGTGCCACCGCTCAAGCGGAGACCACAGATACGCAGTATTTT	CATAQAETTDTQYF
TRBD2	TRBV6-6	TRBJ2-7	many	TGTGCCAGTACGTCCGGGACTAGCGGGAACGGGCAGTACTTC	CASTSGTSGNGQYF
TRBD1	TRBV11-2	TRBJ1-1	many	TGTGCCAGCAGCCCAAAGACAGGGACGAACACTGAAGCTTTCTTT	CASSPKTGTNTEAFF
TRBD1	TRBV2	TRBJ1-2	many	TGTGCCAGCCGAGGACAGGCTAGGGACTATGGCTACACCTTC	CASRGQARDYGYTF
TRBD1	TRBV5-1	TRBJ2-3	many	TGCGCCAGCAGCCCTGGGACAGGGAAAGATACGCAGTATTTT	CASSPGTGKDTQYF
NA	TRBV28	TRBJ2-6	many	TGTGCCAGCAGGGCCAGGCAATCCCCCGGGGCCAACGTCCTGACTTTC	CASRARQSPGANVLTF
NA	TRBV6-2/TRBV6-3	TRBJ1-1	few	TGTGCCAGCAGTTACGGACAGCTGCTCATGAACACTGAAGCTTTCTTT	CASSYGQLLMNTEAFF
TRBD1	TRBV12-3/TRBV12-4	TRBJ1-5	many	TGTGCCAGCAGGAGTCGGACAGGGGGCAATCAGCCCCAGCATTTT	CASRSRTGGNQPQHF
NA	TRBV30	TRBJ2-5	many	TGTGCCTGGAGTAGGAAGTCCCCCCGGGAGACCCAGTACTTC	CAWSRKSPRETQYF
NA	TRBV5-1	TRBJ1-2	NA	TGCGCCAGCAGCCTGACAGTCCCCAGCGTCTATGGCTACACCTTC	CASSLTVPSVYGYTF
NA	TRBV11-3	TRBJ2-7	many	TGTGCCAGCAGCTTAGATCTACCATCAACGACCTACGAGCAGTACTTC	CASSLDLPSTTYEQYF